The present T cell receptor beta chain was sequenced within a study of T cell responses to AZD1222 COVID-19 vaccine. Profiled with immunoSEQ multiplex PCR; TCRdb holds only in-frame clones, not every one. The sample lists 110,000 to 150,000 clones, around 90% occurring once. Study-wide points: All repertoire sampling was performed exclusively after the peak T cell response. AZD1222 recipients seropositive at baseline numbered only 5 to 7.

Germline V CDR1 and CDR2: SGHDT, YYEEEE. This CDR3 region has 13 residues. V lost 5 bases, J lost 2 bases, and 3 bases stayed unmatched. This clone was counted once. The antigen remains undetermined. V usage is TRBV5-6 and J usage is TRBJ1-2; 7 nucleotides match TRBD1. The sample here was peripheral blood, taken on day 0 of AZD1222 vaccination. This TCR came from an adult in good health. This CDR3 is CASRSGQNYGYTF. CDR3 bases: TGTGCCAGCAGATCGGGACAGAACTATGGCTACACCTTC.